This is a list of T cell receptor beta chains from one sample in a study of cytomegalovirus exposure and HLA in healthy donors. Sequencing used immunoSEQ multiplex PCR; TCRdb keeps in-frame clones, though not all of them. The data show about 140,000 clones, with 68% seen just once and around 4.2% held by the top ten. Sequencing was done on a sample of PBMCs. The receptors were sampled from a man in his sixties in good health and CMV-seronegative. CDR3s include the opening cysteine and the closing phenylalanine or tryptophan.

v_call,j_call,cdr3_aa
TRBV7-2,TRBJ2-7,CASSFGGSSYEQYF
TRBV19,TRBJ1-2,CASSRNREGTYTF
TRBV19,TRBJ2-2,CASSMGGSRTGELFF
TRBV27,TRBJ2-5,CASSSRGGRETQYF
TRBV9,TRBJ2-7,CASSEGQGGYEQYF
TRBV30,TRBJ1-1,CAWSVGRGANTEAFF
TRBV18,TRBJ2-7,CASSPRDRGYEQYF
TRBV28,TRBJ1-1,CASSRSGGAEAFF
TRBV9,TRBJ1-3,CASSVEQSLSGNTIYF
TRBV28,TRBJ2-7,CASSPGLAGVFYEQYF
TRBV5-1,TRBJ2-1,CASSPEANNEQFF
TRBV28,TRBJ2-7,CASSTAGGFPPYEQYF
TRBV28,TRBJ2-7,CASSRPRGVGLEQYF